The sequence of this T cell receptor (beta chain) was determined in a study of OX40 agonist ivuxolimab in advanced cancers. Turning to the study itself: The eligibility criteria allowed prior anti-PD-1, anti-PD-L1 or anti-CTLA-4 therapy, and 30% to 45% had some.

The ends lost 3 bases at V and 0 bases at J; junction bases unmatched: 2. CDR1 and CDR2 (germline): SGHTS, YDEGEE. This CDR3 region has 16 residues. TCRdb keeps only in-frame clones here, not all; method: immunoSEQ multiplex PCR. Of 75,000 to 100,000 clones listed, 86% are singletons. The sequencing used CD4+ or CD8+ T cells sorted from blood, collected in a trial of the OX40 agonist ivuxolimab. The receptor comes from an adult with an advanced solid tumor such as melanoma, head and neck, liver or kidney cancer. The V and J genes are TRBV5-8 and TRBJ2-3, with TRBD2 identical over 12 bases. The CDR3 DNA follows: TGTGCCAGCAGCTATGGGACTAGCGGGAGCACAGATACGCAGTATTTT. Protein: CASSYGTSGSTDTQYF.